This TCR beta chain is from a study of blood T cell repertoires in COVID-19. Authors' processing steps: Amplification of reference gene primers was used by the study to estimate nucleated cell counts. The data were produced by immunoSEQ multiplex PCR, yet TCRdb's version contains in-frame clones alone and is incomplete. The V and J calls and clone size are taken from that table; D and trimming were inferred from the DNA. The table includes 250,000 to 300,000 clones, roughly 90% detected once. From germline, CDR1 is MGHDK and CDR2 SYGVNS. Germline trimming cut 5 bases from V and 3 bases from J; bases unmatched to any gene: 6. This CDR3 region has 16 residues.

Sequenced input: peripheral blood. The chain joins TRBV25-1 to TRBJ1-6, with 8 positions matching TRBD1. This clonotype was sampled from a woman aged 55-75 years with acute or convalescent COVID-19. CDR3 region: CASSQDRANYNSPLHF. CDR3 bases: TGTGCCAGCAGTCAGGACAGGGCCAACTATAATTCACCCCTCCACTTT. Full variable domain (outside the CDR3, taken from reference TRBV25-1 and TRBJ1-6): EADIYQTPRYLVIGTGKKITLECSQTMGHDKMYWYQQDPGMELHLIHYSYGVNSTEKGDLSSESTVSRIRTEHFPLTLESARPSHTSQYLCASSQDRANYNSPLHFGNGTRLTVT.